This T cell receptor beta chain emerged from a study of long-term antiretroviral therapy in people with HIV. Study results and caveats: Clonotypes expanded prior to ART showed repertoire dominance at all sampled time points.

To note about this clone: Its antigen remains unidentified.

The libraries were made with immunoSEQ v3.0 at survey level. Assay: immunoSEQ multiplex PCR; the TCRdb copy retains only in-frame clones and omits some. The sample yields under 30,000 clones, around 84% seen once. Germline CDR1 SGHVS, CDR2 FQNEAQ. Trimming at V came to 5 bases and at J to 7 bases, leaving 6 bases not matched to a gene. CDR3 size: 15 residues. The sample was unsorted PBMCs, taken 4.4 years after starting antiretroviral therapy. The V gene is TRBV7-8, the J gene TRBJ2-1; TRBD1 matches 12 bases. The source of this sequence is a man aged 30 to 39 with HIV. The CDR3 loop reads CASSLRDRGLNEQFF. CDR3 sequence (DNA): TGTGCCAGCAGCCTTCGGGACAGGGGGCTGAATGAGCAGTTCTTC.